The 14 T cell receptor beta chains below were found in one sample sequenced in a study of lung T cells in sarcoidosis with Löfgren's syndrome. TCRdb passed the reads through MiXCR, listing each CDR3 protein once. The data show 15,000 to 20,000 distinct CDR3 sequences, 20% to 25% seen once. Sequenced sample: CD4+ T cells from PBMCs. The receptors come from a human donor with sarcoidosis (Löfgren's syndrome or another form), or a control subject (not recorded which).

In its sample, this clonotype was seen many times. The CDR3 coding sequence is TGTGCCAGTAACCCCGGGGGTTCCTCCTACGAGCAGTACTTC. It yields the protein CASNPGGSSYEQYF. This sequence joins TRBV19 and TRBJ2-7; possible D gene TRBD2, 6 bases. The V and J ends lost 7 bases and 0 bases respectively, with 13 bases between them. The germline CDR1 and CDR2 sequences are LNHDA and SQIVND (reference sequence). The CDR3 runs 14 residues.

This clonotype was counted a single time. With a much larger clone just one base away, this may be a read error. J is TRBJ1-1 and V is TRBV9, with D maybe TRBD1 (6 bases). Germline V lookup: CDR1 SGDLS, CDR2 YYNGEE. The CDR3 is 13 amino acids. The V end lost 6 bases, the J end lost 2 bases, and 11 bases lay between the germline ends. The DNA of the CDR3 is TGTGCCAGCATCAGGACAGTCAACACTGAAGCTTTCTTT. Translated, it gives CASIRTVNTEAFF.

This clonotype was seen at least ten times. The chain couples TRBV5-1 to TRBJ1-2, with 10 bases matching TRBD1. The CDR3 extends over 12 amino acids. V was pared by 7 bases and J by 3 bases, with 0 bases of the junction left unmatched. The V gene's germline CDR1 is SGHRS and CDR2 YFSETQ. CDR3 loop: CASGTGDYGYTF. CDR3 nucleotide sequence: TGCGCCAGCGGGACAGGGGACTATGGCTACACCTTC.

This chain links TRBV5-1 with TRBJ2-7; D call uncertain. Germline V CDR1 and CDR2: SGHRS, YFSETQ. The CDR3 consists of 14 residues. CDR3 coding DNA: TGCGCCAGCAGCTTGAAGCGTGAGTTTTACGAGCAGTGCGTC. Amino acids: CASSLKREFYEQCV.

In this sample, this clonotype turned up many times. This chain connects TRBV4-1 to TRBJ2-5; 8 bases fit TRBD1. Unmatched junction bases numbered 3, after V lost 2 bases and J lost 1 base. Per the germline V gene, CDR1 is MGHRA and CDR2 is YSYEKL. The CDR3 covers 15 residues. As DNA, the CDR3 is TGCGCCAGCAGCCAACCAGGACAGGGCCAAGAGACCCAGTACTTC. Protein: CASSQPGQGQETQYF.

Notes on this clonotype: This may stem from a read error, because a much larger clone lies one nucleotide away. V usage is TRBV4-1 and J usage is TRBJ2-7; TRBD1 is a possible D gene (6 bases). Germline-derived CDR1 and CDR2 are MGHRA and YSYEKL. Trimming removed 4 bases at V and 2 bases at J, with 12 bases between. CDR3 length: 14 residues. This CDR3 is CASSRGPGAYEQYF. CDR3 DNA: TGCGCCAGCAGCCGAGGTCCAGGGGCCTACGAGCAGTACTTC.

This clonotype is categorized as medium-sized. This chain uses TRBV25-1 with TRBJ2-5; D is perhaps TRBD1 (5 bases). The CDR3 is 13 residues long. Germline-derived CDR1 and CDR2 are MGHDK and SYGVNS. V was trimmed by 2 bases and J by 9 bases, leaving 13 bases between them. This CDR3 is CASSEPTVGAQYF. CDR3 DNA: TGTGCCAGCAGTGAACCGACAGTAGGGGCCCAGTACTTC.

As for this clonotype: The CDR3 carries no conserved terminal phenylalanine or tryptophan, so it likely arises from a read error. V usage is TRBV6-6 and J usage is TRBJ2-5, with TRBD1 identical over 9 bases. The J call may be wrong; the DNA end is better matched by TRBJ2-7. The CDR3 has 15 residues. CDR1 is MNHNY and CDR2 is SVGAGI in the germline V gene (reference sequence). This CDR3 reads CASSNGQGSFYEQYL. Here the CDR3 DNA reads TGTGCCAGCAGTAACGGACAGGGGTCATTCTACGAGCAGTACCTC.

In its sample, this clonotype ranks as medium-sized. The CDR3 loop reads CSAKGLVTYNEQFF. DNA for the CDR3: TGCAGTGCGAAAGGACTAGTGACCTACAATGAGCAGTTCTTC. The chain joins TRBV20-1 to TRBJ2-1, with 7 bases identical to TRBD2. CDR3 length: 14 residues. The germline gives CDR1 DFQATT, CDR2 SNEGSKA (reference sequence). Trimming at V came to 6 bases and at J to 2 bases, leaving 7 bases not matched to a gene.

This clonotype is medium-sized within its sample. J is TRBJ1-6 and V is TRBV27, with D unresolved. CDR1 and CDR2 (germline): MNHEY, SMNVEV (reference sequence). The CDR3 sequence is 18 residues long. V was trimmed by 2 bases and J by 4 bases, leaving 18 bases between them. The CDR3 sequence is CASSLEVPRSAYNSPLHF. In nucleotides, the CDR3 is TGTGCCAGCAGTTTAGAGGTCCCTCGGTCAGCTTATAATTCACCCCTCCACTTT.

In regard to this clonotype: Possible read error: a much larger clone is one base away. Here the CDR3 reads CASSSSGSNQPQHF. DNA of the CDR3: TGTGCCAGCAGTTCCTCAGGGAGCAATCAGCCCCAGCATTTT. The genes are TRBV12-3 or TRBV12-4 and TRBJ1-5, with D maybe TRBD1 (5 bases). V was shortened by 4 bases and J by 1 base, with 8 bases between the two germline ends. This CDR3 region has 14 residues.

This rearrangement joins TRBV2 to TRBJ2-7; D possibly corresponds to TRBD2 (5 bases). The germline gives CDR1 SNHLY, CDR2 FYNNEI. The CDR3 spans 15 residues. V lost 4 bases, J lost 4 bases, and 17 bases lay in between. CDR3 coding DNA: TGTGCCAGCAGTGTAGGCGGAGGCTTGGCTTACGAGCAGTACTTC. Its protein is CASSVGGGLAYEQYF.

The sample holds many counts of this clonotype. This rearrangement joins TRBV19 to TRBJ2-3; D call uncertain. The CDR3 spans 14 residues. The V end lost 3 bases, the J end lost 2 bases, and 9 bases lay between the germline ends. Germline values: CDR1 LNHDA, CDR2 SQIVND (reference sequence). The CDR3 DNA is TGTGCCAGTAGTATCGGCCTTGCCACAGATACGCAGTATTTT. Protein: CASSIGLATDTQYF. The full variable domain, completed using reference TRBV19 and TRBJ2-3, is DGGITQSPKYLFRKEGQNVTLSCEQNLNHDAMYWYRQDPGQGLRLIYYSQIVNDFQKGDIAEGYSVSREKKESFPLTVTSAQKNPTAFYLCASSIGLATDTQYFGPGTRLTVL.

On this clonotype: A read error is possible here, since a much larger clone lies one base away. This chain links TRBV25-1 with TRBJ1-1; D is possibly TRBD1 (6 bases). Germline V lookup: CDR1 MGHDK, CDR2 SYGVNS. The CDR3 runs to 11 residues. The CDR3 spells CSSSHRAEAFF. Here the CDR3 DNA reads TGTTCCAGCAGTCACAGGGCTGAAGCTTTCTTT.